The 9 T cell receptor beta chains below were found in one sample sequenced in a study of OX40 agonist ivuxolimab in advanced cancers. Sequencing was performed with immunoSEQ multiplex PCR; in TCRdb, only in-frame clones are kept and a portion is missing. The table includes around 66,000 clones, 85% to 90% detected once. This specimen was CD4+ or CD8+ T cells sorted from blood, taken in a trial of the OX40 agonist ivuxolimab. The origin of the receptors is an adult with an advanced solid tumor such as melanoma, head and neck, liver or kidney cancer.

This rearrangement joins TRBV10-1 to TRBJ2-5, with D hard to call. The closer fit of TRBJ2-7 to the DNA end suggests the J call may be wrong. The CDR3 spans 13 residues. From germline, CDR1 is WNHNN and CDR2 SYGVQD (reference sequence). The CDR3 loop is CASSGVAGYEQYF. CDR3 in DNA: TGCGCCAGCAGTGGAGTCGCCGGCTACGAGCAGTACTTC.

The rearrangement uses TRBV4-1 and TRBJ1-4; 10 nucleotides line up with TRBD1. The V gene end was trimmed by 6 bases and the J gene end by 6 bases; junction bases not matched to a gene: 7. This CDR3 spans 15 amino acids. Per the germline V gene, CDR1 is MGHRA and CDR2 is YSYEKL. The CDR3 coding sequence is TGCGCCAGCAGTTACCCCGGGACAGGGGATGAAAAACTGTTTTTT. Translating gives CASSYPGTGDEKLFF.

The V call is TRBV5-1, the J call TRBJ2-1; the D is unclear. CDR1 SGHRS and CDR2 YFSETQ come from the germline V gene. CDR3 size: 16 residues. The V gene lost 0 bases and the J gene lost 0 bases, with 10 bases spanning the gap. The CDR3 here is CASSLDSPRSYNEQFF. As DNA, the CDR3 is TGCGCCAGCAGCTTGGACAGCCCTCGCTCCTACAATGAGCAGTTCTTC.

V is TRBV10-1 and J is TRBJ2-7, with D hard to call. Trimming removed 0 bases at V and 5 bases at J, with 8 bases between. Germline values: CDR1 WNHNN, CDR2 SYGVQD (reference sequence). The CDR3 has 13 residues. The CDR3 bases are TGCGCCAGCAGTGAGTCAGTAATCAACGAGCAGTACTTC. Translation: CASSESVINEQYF.

The rearrangement uses TRBV5-5 and TRBJ1-2; 8 bases line up with TRBD1. The ends lost 3 bases at V and 4 bases at J; junction bases unmatched: 14. The CDR3 runs 17 residues. The germline CDR1 and CDR2 sequences are SGHKS and YYEKEE (reference sequence). The CDR3 DNA follows: TGTGCCAGCAGCTCCGGACAGGGTAATTCTTTGGTCTATGGCTACACCTTC. The encoded protein is CASSSGQGNSLVYGYTF. Full variable domain (rest looked up from reference TRBV5-5 and TRBJ1-2): DAGVTQSPTHLIKTRGQQVTLRCSPISGHKSVSWYQQVLGQGPQFIFQYYEKEERGRGNFPDRFSARQFPNYSSELNVNALLLGDSALYLCASSSGQGNSLVYGYTFGSGTRLTVV.

In regard to this clone: The sample has other DNA sequences that encode this CDR3 too. The chain has TRBV6-5 and TRBJ2-2; a possible D gene is TRBD1 (8 bases). Germline loops: CDR1 MNHEY, CDR2 SVGAGI. V lost 2 bases, J lost 6 bases, and 16 bases lay in between. The CDR3 totals 16 residues. The CDR3 bases are TGTGCCAGCAGTTACGGGAGCGGGACAGGTCCCGGGGAGCTGTTTTTT. Translating it yields CASSYGSGTGPGELFF.

This clone was detected once. The chain employs TRBV29-1 and TRBJ2-7; 10 nucleotides match TRBD1. This CDR3 region has 14 residues. CDR1 is SQVTM, CDR2 ANQGSEA, per germline. J gave up 2 bases and V 5 bases, and 6 bases lay outside the gene matches. The CDR3 DNA reads as TGCAGCGTTCTCGGACAGGGGGGTACCTACGAGCAGTACTTC. This sequence encodes CSVLGQGGTYEQYF.

The rearrangement uses TRBV29-1 and TRBJ2-1, with 14 bases identical to TRBD2. There are 14 residues in the CDR3. Germline V gene lookup returns CDR1 SQVTM and CDR2 ANQGSEA. Trimming removed 7 bases from V and 7 bases from J; junction bases left unmatched: 6. The CDR3 loop is CSGMGLAGVNEQFF. For the CDR3, the DNA is TGCAGCGGTATGGGACTAGCGGGAGTTAATGAGCAGTTCTTC.

This clone showed up just a few times. The V call is TRBV13, the J call TRBJ1-1; D not certain. Trimming left V 2 bases short and J 1 base short, with 11 bases between. Germline CDR1 is PRHDT and CDR2 is FYEKMQ (reference sequence). CDR3 length: 15 amino acids. The CDR3 protein is CASSLPPHRNTEAFF. CDR3 in DNA: TGTGCCAGCAGCTTACCCCCTCACCGGAACACTGAAGCTTTCTTT. Based on the CDR3 plus reference TRBV13 and TRBJ1-1, the full variable domain is AAGVIQSPRHLIKEKRETATLKCYPIPRHDTVYWYQQGPGQDPQFLISFYEKMQSDKGSIPDRFSAQQFSDYHSELNMSSLELGDSALYFCASSLPPHRNTEAFFGQGTRLTVV.